This T cell receptor (beta chain) was sequenced in a study of blood T cell repertoires in COVID-19. Across the whole study: Acute-phase and convalescent COVID-19 samples originated in the United States, Italy and Spain. The cDNA or gDNA used as material had been derived from T cells, B-cell-depleted T cells, or PBMCs.

V was cut by 3 bases and J by 2 bases, with 14 bases left in between. Germline V gene data show CDR1 as LGHNA and CDR2 as YNFKEQ. The CDR3 runs 16 residues. As originally analysed: Researchers report that nucleated cell counts were estimated from reference gene primer amplification. Measured with immunoSEQ multiplex PCR; TCRdb has only the in-frame clones, and not every one. The DNA gave D and trimming, while V, J and clone size come from that table. The data contain under 200,000 clones, 80% to 95% of them seen just once; the ten biggest clones take up 0.53%. This rearrangement joins TRBV4-2 to TRBJ1-5; D not certain. Sequencing was performed on peripheral blood. The source is a man aged 50 or older with acute or convalescent COVID-19. DNA for the CDR3: TGTGCCAGCAGCCATTCGGCAGGAGGTCGCAATCAGCCCCAGCATTTT. It specifies CASSHSAGGRNQPQHF.